A selection of T cell receptor beta chains follows, all from one sample in a study of blood T cell repertoires in COVID-19. Measured with immunoSEQ multiplex PCR; TCRdb has only the in-frame clones, and not every one. Among around 170,000 clones listed, 84% were seen once. Sequencing was carried out using PBMCs or T cells enriched from blood (not recorded which). The receptors were gathered from a man aged 50 to 59 who had recovered from COVID-19. Each CDR3 is given with its conserved first and last residue. The D gene is left open where the match is weak. Clone size appears in some rows only: once, few, many, or a class for an expanded clone.

V gene,J gene,D gene,clone size,CDR3 DNA,CDR3 protein
TRBV30,TRBJ1-2,-,-,TGTGCCTGGCAAGGGGATTCCTATGGCTACACCTTC,CAWQGDSYGYTF
TRBV4-3,TRBJ1-2,-,-,TGCGCCAGCAGCCAGCTAGGGGAGGGTGGCTACACCTTC,CASSQLGEGGYTF
TRBV29-1,TRBJ1-1,-,-,TGCAGCGTTGGGGGACTCATGAACACTGAAGCTTTCTTT,CSVGGLMNTEAFF
TRBV5-1,TRBJ2-2,TRBD1,-,TGCGCCAGCAGCTGGACAGGCACGCGGTACACCGGGGAGCTGTTTTTT,CASSWTGTRYTGELFF
TRBV5-4,TRBJ2-1,-,-,TGTGCCAGCAGCTTGGGGACAGAGCCCTCCTACAATGAGCAGTTCTTC,CASSLGTEPSYNEQFF
TRBV5-4,TRBJ2-5,-,-,TGTGCCAGCAGTTCACTATCGGTGACCCAAGAGACCCAGTACTTC,CASSSLSVTQETQYF
TRBV18,TRBJ2-7,-,-,TGTGCCAGCTCCCGCTCCTACGAGCAGTACTTC,CASSRSYEQYF
TRBV6-4,TRBJ1-2,-,-,TGTGCCAGCAGTGCAGAGCGCCAGGGTAACTACACCTTC,CASSAERQGNYTF
TRBV7-2,TRBJ2-3,TRBD1,-,TGTGCCAGCAGCCCTCGGACAGGGGGTCGCACAGATACGCAGTATTTT,CASSPRTGGRTDTQYF
TRBV5-1,TRBJ1-2,-,-,TGCGCCAGCAGCTTAGGGGTTTTATATGGCTACACCTTC,CASSLGVLYGYTF
TRBV3-1/TRBV3-2,TRBJ1-4,TRBD1,once,TGTGCCAGCAGCCAATTACAGGGGGCGGAGGAAAAACTGTTTTTT,CASSQLQGAEEKLFF
TRBV10-3,TRBJ2-1,-,-,TGTGCCATCAGTGACCCCCGATCCGGCAATGAGCAGTTCTTC,CAISDPRSGNEQFF
TRBV5-1,TRBJ2-5,-,once,TGCGCCAGCAGCTACGGGAACCAAGAGACCCAGTACTTC,CASSYGNQETQYF
TRBV10-3,TRBJ2-5,TRBD2,-,TGTGCCATCAGTGACGGGACTAGCGGGGAGGACCAGTACTTC,CAISDGTSGEDQYF
TRBV5-1,TRBJ1-2,-,-,TGCGCCAGCAAGGGAGCGGATCAAGACTATGGCTACACCTTC,CASKGADQDYGYTF
TRBV6-1,TRBJ1-2,TRBD1,once,TGTGCCAGCAGTGAGGGGATTCGTAGAGGGACAGGGGGCGATGGCTACACCTTC,CASSEGIRRGTGGDGYTF
TRBV11-3,TRBJ1-1,-,-,TGTGCCAGCAGCTTAACACAGGGCAACACTGAAGCTTTCTTT,CASSLTQGNTEAFF
TRBV7-9,TRBJ2-1,-,-,TGTGCCAGCAGCTTAGCTGTGGGGCATGAGCAGTTCTTC,CASSLAVGHEQFF
TRBV11-3,TRBJ2-1,-,-,TGTGCCAGCAGCTTAGGAGGTGAGCAGTTCTTC,CASSLGGEQFF
TRBV2,TRBJ2-3,TRBD2,-,TGTGCCAGCAGACCGGGACTAGCGAGCCTAGCAAGCACAGATACGCAGTATTTT,CASRPGLASLASTDTQYF
TRBV5-1,TRBJ1-6,-,-,TGCGCCAGCAAAGAGGGAACGGCTAATTCACCCCTCCACTTT,CASKEGTANSPLHF
TRBV7-8,TRBJ1-2,-,-,TGTGCCAGCAGCTTAGTGGGAATTCAGGGCGGCTACACCTTC,CASSLVGIQGGYTF
TRBV7-8,TRBJ2-2,-,-,TGTGCCAGCAGCTTCACGGCCGGGGAGCTGTTTTTT,CASSFTAGELFF
TRBV5-1,TRBJ2-7,-,few,TGCGCCAGCAGCTTGGACCTAGGGGGATACGAGCAGTACTTC,CASSLDLGGYEQYF
TRBV29-1,TRBJ1-3,-,-,TGCAGCGTTGAACGACAGGTCTCCGGAAACACCATATATTTT,CSVERQVSGNTIYF
TRBV30,TRBJ1-1,-,-,TGTGCCTGGAGTATAACTCCTGAAGCTTTCTTT,CAWSITPEAFF
TRBV14,TRBJ2-7,-,few,TGTGCCAGCAGCCCCATGGCGGGGGCGTTCGAGCAGTACTTC,CASSPMAGAFEQYF